This T cell receptor (beta chain) was obtained from a study of blood T cell repertoires in COVID-19. On the study more broadly: Samples representing acute and convalescent COVID-19 were sourced from the United States, Italy and Spain. PBMCs, B-cell-depleted T cells, or T cells were the source of the cDNA or gDNA that made up the material.

The germline V and J ends were trimmed by 3 bases and 3 bases, with 21 bases remaining between them. The CDR3 covers 16 residues. Germline assignment: CDR1 GTSNPN and CDR2 SVGIG (reference sequence). As handled by the study authors: Amplified reference gene primers provided the basis for estimating nucleated cell counts. The protocol was immunoSEQ multiplex PCR, while the TCRdb copy is restricted to in-frame clones and leaves out a portion. For V, J and clone size, that table is used; D and trimming come from the DNA. The data show about 150,000 clones, over 75% seen once. The chain combines TRBV30 with TRBJ2-7, with D possibly being TRBD2 (5 bases). This clonotype was sampled from a human donor in a cohort sampled during active COVID-19. Specimen: peripheral blood. The CDR3 spells CAWSPGSYLRDYEQYV. For the CDR3, the DNA is TGTGCCTGGAGCCCAGGATCATATCTTCGGGACTACGAGCAGTACGTC.